This T cell receptor beta chain was recovered during a study of T cell responses to AZD1222 COVID-19 vaccine. Study-level points and caveats: Vaccine-associated CD4 TCRs ranged over spike, dominating at 160-218 and 743-854.

The method was immunoSEQ multiplex PCR; TCRdb's version includes in-frame clones alone and lacks a portion of them. This listing includes 150,000 or so clones. Comment on this clone: Its antigen remains unidentified.

Sequenced sample: peripheral blood. The receptor was derived from an adult in good health.

The CDR3 loop reads CASSNGPGPLGETQYF. In DNA form, the CDR3 reads TGTGCCAGCAGCAACGGACCGGGTCCCCTGGGGGAGACCCAGTACTTC. The rearrangement links TRBV9 to TRBJ2-5; no clear D gene. The ends were cut back, 4 bases at V and 5 bases at J, with 21 bases in the middle. CDR1 and CDR2 (germline): SGDLS, YYNGEE. The CDR3 has 16 residues.